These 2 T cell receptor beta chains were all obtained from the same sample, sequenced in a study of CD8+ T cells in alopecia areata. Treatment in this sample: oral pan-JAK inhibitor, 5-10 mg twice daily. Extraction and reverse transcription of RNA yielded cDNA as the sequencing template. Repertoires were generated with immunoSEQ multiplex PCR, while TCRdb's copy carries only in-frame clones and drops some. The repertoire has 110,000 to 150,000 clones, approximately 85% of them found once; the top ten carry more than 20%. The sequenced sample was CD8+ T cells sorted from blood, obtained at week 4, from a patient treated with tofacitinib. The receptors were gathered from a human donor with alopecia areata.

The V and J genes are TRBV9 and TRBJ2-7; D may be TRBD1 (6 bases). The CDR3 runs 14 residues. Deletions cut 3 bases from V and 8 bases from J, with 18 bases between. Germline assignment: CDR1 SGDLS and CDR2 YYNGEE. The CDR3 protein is CASSGGQPFDKQYF. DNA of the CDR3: TGTGCCAGCAGCGGGGGACAACCTTTTGACAAGCAGTACTTC.

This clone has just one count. The CDR3 DNA reads as TGTGCCAGCGGAAAGCCTAACACAGATACGCAGTATTTT. This encodes CASGKPNTDTQYF. J is TRBJ2-3 and V is TRBV7-2; D remains ambiguous. CDR3 length equals 13 residues. CDR1 and CDR2 (germline): SGHTA, FQGNSA. The V gene lost 8 bases and the J gene lost 2 bases, with 11 bases spanning the gap.